Listed below are T cell receptor beta chains from one sample, sequenced in a study of early T cells in non-severe SARS-CoV-2 infection. MiXCR was run by TCRdb on the 5' RACE reads, yielding one entry per CDR3 protein. The repertoire holds more than 50,000 distinct CDR3 sequences, with 13% as singletons. The starting material was whole blood, obtained at baseline. These receptors all stem from an adult who was a healthcare worker with PCR-confirmed SARS-CoV-2 infection or an uninfected control (not recorded which). Each CDR3 is given with its conserved first and last residue. Fields, in order: clone size, V gene, J gene, D gene, CDR3 DNA, CDR3 protein. D genes are given only for firm matches. Clone size appears in some rows only: once, few, many, or a class for an expanded clone.

clone size: few; V gene: TRBV5-1; J gene: TRBJ1-2; D gene: TRBD1; CDR3 DNA: TGCGCCAGCAGCCATCCCACAGGGGGCAATGACTATGGCTACACCTTC; CDR3 protein: CASSHPTGGNDYGYTF
clone size: few; V gene: TRBV7-2; J gene: TRBJ2-1; D gene: TRBD2; CDR3 DNA: TGTGCCAGCAGCTTAAGAGCGGGGGGCTATAAATTTTACAATGAGCAGTTCTTC; CDR3 protein: CASSLRAGGYKFYNEQFF
clone size: .; V gene: TRBV25-1; J gene: TRBJ2-3; D gene: .; CDR3 DNA: TGTGCCAGCAGTGACTTGGTCGGGCAAGATACGCAGTATTTT; CDR3 protein: CASSDLVGQDTQYF
clone size: .; V gene: TRBV6-1; J gene: TRBJ2-7; D gene: TRBD2; CDR3 DNA: TGTGCCACCTTCGAGCGGGAGGGAGGCGAGCAGTACTTC; CDR3 protein: CATFEREGGEQYF
clone size: few; V gene: TRBV5-5; J gene: TRBJ2-1; D gene: .; CDR3 DNA: TGTGCCAGCAGCCCCGATTGGATCTACAATGAGCAGTTCTTC; CDR3 protein: CASSPDWIYNEQFF
clone size: many; V gene: TRBV19; J gene: TRBJ2-7; D gene: .; CDR3 DNA: TGTGCCAGTAGTATAGGAGCGGGCACCTACGAGCAGTACTTC; CDR3 protein: CASSIGAGTYEQYF
clone size: many; V gene: TRBV7-9; J gene: TRBJ2-1; D gene: .; CDR3 DNA: TGTGCCAGCAGCTATCTAGCTGGAGAGCAGTTCTTC; CDR3 protein: CASSYLAGEQFF
clone size: .; V gene: TRBV7-9; J gene: TRBJ2-7; D gene: .; CDR3 DNA: TGTGCCAGCAGCTTAAAGGGTCTCGACGAGCAGTACTTC; CDR3 protein: CASSLKGLDEQYF
clone size: .; V gene: TRBV11-3; J gene: TRBJ2-3; D gene: TRBD2; CDR3 DNA: TGTGCCAGCAGCTTAGACGGACTAGCGGCAAGCACAGATACGCAGTATTTT; CDR3 protein: CASSLDGLAASTDTQYF
clone size: few; V gene: TRBV9; J gene: TRBJ1-6; D gene: .; CDR3 DNA: TGTGCCAGCAGCGCCGGGTTGTCTGATAATTCACCCCTCCACTTT; CDR3 protein: CASSAGLSDNSPLHF
clone size: .; V gene: TRBV7-2; J gene: TRBJ2-7; D gene: TRBD2; CDR3 DNA: TGTGCCAGCAGTTATATTAGCGGGAGGCACTACGAGCAGTACTTC; CDR3 protein: CASSYISGRHYEQYF
clone size: few; V gene: TRBV6-6; J gene: TRBJ2-5; D gene: TRBD2; CDR3 DNA: TGTGCCAGCAGTTACCTAGCGGGACTAACAGAGACCCAGTACTTC; CDR3 protein: CASSYLAGLTETQYF
clone size: many; V gene: TRBV5-4; J gene: TRBJ1-6; D gene: TRBD1; CDR3 DNA: TGTGCCAGCAGGCCCCGGACAGGGACCGATTCACCCCTCCACTTT; CDR3 protein: CASRPRTGTDSPLHF
clone size: few; V gene: TRBV4-1; J gene: TRBJ2-3; D gene: TRBD2; CDR3 DNA: TGCGCCAGCAGCTCCCATCGACTAGCGGGAGGCTTTAGCACAGATACGCAGTATTTT; CDR3 protein: CASSSHRLAGGFSTDTQYF
clone size: .; V gene: TRBV6-6; J gene: TRBJ2-7; D gene: TRBD2; CDR3 DNA: TGTGCCAGCAGGCTTAGCGGGAGGACATTACCCTACGAGCAGTACTTC; CDR3 protein: CASRLSGRTLPYEQYF
clone size: few; V gene: TRBV30; J gene: TRBJ2-5; D gene: .; CDR3 DNA: TGTGCCTGGAGTGGACAGCAAGAGACCCAGTACTTC; CDR3 protein: CAWSGQQETQYF
clone size: many; V gene: TRBV24-1; J gene: TRBJ2-2; D gene: .; CDR3 DNA: TGTGCCACCAGTGACAGGGGAGGCACCGGGGAGCTGTTTTTT; CDR3 protein: CATSDRGGTGELFF
clone size: .; V gene: TRBV25-1; J gene: TRBJ2-7; D gene: .; CDR3 DNA: TGTGCCAGCAGTGAGGCCAGCTCCTACGAGCAGTACTTC; CDR3 protein: CASSEASSYEQYF
clone size: .; V gene: TRBV6-2/TRBV6-3; J gene: TRBJ1-5; D gene: .; CDR3 DNA: TGTGCCAGCAGGGGACTGAGCAGGCAGCCCCAGCATTTT; CDR3 protein: CASRGLSRQPQHF
clone size: many; V gene: TRBV11-2; J gene: TRBJ2-7; D gene: .; CDR3 DNA: TGTGCCAGCAGCTTAGAGGGTTACGAGCAGTACTTC; CDR3 protein: CASSLEGYEQYF
clone size: many; V gene: TRBV9; J gene: TRBJ2-3; D gene: .; CDR3 DNA: TGTGCCAGCAGCGTAGACGGGGTCAGCACAGATACGCAGTATTTT; CDR3 protein: CASSVDGVSTDTQYF
clone size: few; V gene: TRBV12-3/TRBV12-4; J gene: TRBJ1-3; D gene: .; CDR3 DNA: TGTGCCAGCAGTACTCGGGGTGACACCATATATTTT; CDR3 protein: CASSTRGDTIYF
clone size: .; V gene: TRBV5-1; J gene: TRBJ2-7; D gene: TRBD1; CDR3 DNA: TGCGCCAGCAGCTCCCCGGACAGGGTAAATAACGAGCAGTACTTC; CDR3 protein: CASSSPDRVNNEQYF
clone size: .; V gene: TRBV29-1; J gene: TRBJ2-1; D gene: TRBD1; CDR3 DNA: TGCAGCGCAGACAGGGGGCAAGAGGAGCAGTTCTTC; CDR3 protein: CSADRGQEEQFF
clone size: few; V gene: TRBV11-2; J gene: TRBJ1-6; D gene: .; CDR3 DNA: TGTGCCAGCAGCTTAGGTGGACACGGGGTTTCACCCCTCCACTTT; CDR3 protein: CASSLGGHGVSPLHF
clone size: few; V gene: TRBV7-9; J gene: TRBJ2-7; D gene: TRBD1; CDR3 DNA: TGTGCCAGCCGCCCGGGACAGGGGACCTACGAGCAGTACTTC; CDR3 protein: CASRPGQGTYEQYF
clone size: many; V gene: TRBV6-4; J gene: TRBJ2-1; D gene: .; CDR3 DNA: TGTGCCAGCAGCGCCGGATTCGGGTCTGAGCAGTTCTTC; CDR3 protein: CASSAGFGSEQFF
clone size: few; V gene: TRBV27; J gene: TRBJ2-1; D gene: TRBD2; CDR3 DNA: TGTGCCAGCAGTCGACTAGCGGGATACAATGAGCAGTTCTTC; CDR3 protein: CASSRLAGYNEQFF
clone size: .; V gene: TRBV19; J gene: TRBJ2-7; D gene: TRBD1; CDR3 DNA: TGTGCCAGTAGCCCCGGGACAGGGCTTTGGGACTACGAGCAGTACTTC; CDR3 protein: CASSPGTGLWDYEQYF
clone size: .; V gene: TRBV5-4; J gene: TRBJ2-2; D gene: TRBD1; CDR3 DNA: TGTGCCAGCAGCTTGTTGGGACAGGGGAAAGTTGGCGGGGAGCTGTTTTTT; CDR3 protein: CASSLLGQGKVGGELFF
clone size: few; V gene: TRBV30; J gene: TRBJ1-1; D gene: .; CDR3 DNA: TGTGCCTGGAGTAAAGAAACTGAAGCTTTCTTT; CDR3 protein: CAWSKETEAFF
clone size: .; V gene: TRBV7-3; J gene: TRBJ2-3; D gene: .; CDR3 DNA: TGTGCCAGCAGCTTAGCTGGTAAACGGGATACGCAGTATTTT; CDR3 protein: CASSLAGKRDTQYF
clone size: .; V gene: TRBV16; J gene: TRBJ1-5; D gene: .; CDR3 DNA: TGTGCCAGCAGCCAATCTTCAGTAACAAATCAGCCCCAGCATTTT; CDR3 protein: CASSQSSVTNQPQHF
clone size: few; V gene: TRBV6-2/TRBV6-3; J gene: TRBJ2-1; D gene: .; CDR3 DNA: TGTGCCAGCAGTTACTCCCCTAATATCTACAATGAGCAGTTCTTC; CDR3 protein: CASSYSPNIYNEQFF
clone size: .; V gene: TRBV7-6; J gene: TRBJ1-1; D gene: .; CDR3 DNA: TGTGCCAGCAGCTTTGGGGCCGGGAACACTGAAGCTTTCTTT; CDR3 protein: CASSFGAGNTEAFF
clone size: many; V gene: TRBV4-1; J gene: TRBJ2-7; D gene: .; CDR3 DNA: TGCGCCAGCAGCCCCTCGGGGGAGAGGGCCTACGAGCAGTACTTC; CDR3 protein: CASSPSGERAYEQYF
clone size: many; V gene: TRBV28; J gene: TRBJ1-5; D gene: .; CDR3 DNA: TGTGCCAGCAGTTCCCCAGGCAACAATCAGCCCCAGCATTTT; CDR3 protein: CASSSPGNNQPQHF
clone size: .; V gene: TRBV4-3; J gene: TRBJ2-5; D gene: TRBD2; CDR3 DNA: TGCGCCAGCAGCCAAGATCGGGCTAGCGGGAGGGCGGGTGAGACCCAGTACTTC; CDR3 protein: CASSQDRASGRAGETQYF
clone size: many; V gene: TRBV20-1; J gene: TRBJ2-5; D gene: .; CDR3 DNA: TGCAGTGCAAGACCGGGAGTGGAGACCCAGTACTTC; CDR3 protein: CSARPGVETQYF
clone size: .; V gene: TRBV7-6; J gene: TRBJ2-5; D gene: .; CDR3 DNA: TGTGCCAGCACCCTTAGAGGGGGGCAAGAGACCCAGTACTTC; CDR3 protein: CASTLRGGQETQYF
clone size: .; V gene: TRBV21-1; J gene: TRBJ2-7; D gene: .; CDR3 DNA: TGTGCCAGCAGCAAAGAGAGGAGTACCTACGAGCAGTACTTC; CDR3 protein: CASSKERSTYEQYF
clone size: few; V gene: TRBV29-1; J gene: TRBJ2-5; D gene: TRBD1; CDR3 DNA: TGCAGCGTTCCGGGACAGTCTAGTGAGACCCAGTACTTC; CDR3 protein: CSVPGQSSETQYF
clone size: .; V gene: TRBV28; J gene: TRBJ2-7; D gene: .; CDR3 DNA: TGTGCCAGCAGTTTTGGGCCATATTCCTACGAGCAGTACTTC; CDR3 protein: CASSFGPYSYEQYF
clone size: many; V gene: TRBV7-7; J gene: TRBJ2-7; D gene: .; CDR3 DNA: TGTGCTAGCAGCTTATATGACAGCCCCTACGAGCAGTACTTC; CDR3 protein: CASSLYDSPYEQYF